Below are 26 T cell receptor beta chains sequenced from a single sample in a study of blood T cell repertoires in COVID-19. Measured with immunoSEQ multiplex PCR; TCRdb has only the in-frame clones, and not every one. The data hold just over 250,000 clones, with around nine tenths observed a single time. The source material was peripheral blood. The receptor source for this set is a man between 35 and 55 years old who had recovered from COVID-19.

A single count supports this clone. The rearrangement links TRBV19 to TRBJ1-4; 7 nucleotides align to TRBD1. CDR1 and CDR2 from the germline V gene are LNHDA and SQIVND (reference sequence). The CDR3 loop spans 14 amino acids. V trimming: 9 bases; J trimming: 3 bases; junction bases outside the gene matches: 7. The CDR3 region is CASTPTGPNEKLFF. DNA for the CDR3: TGTGCCAGCACCCCGACAGGGCCTAATGAAAAACTGTTTTTT.

J is TRBJ2-1 and V is TRBV5-1; tentative D call: TRBD2 (5 bases). The V gene lost 4 bases and the J gene lost 5 bases, with 13 bases spanning the gap. Germline CDR1 is SGHRS and CDR2 is YFSETQ. The CDR3 length is 14 residues. CDR3 sequence reads: CASSPRTGNNEQFF. Written as DNA, the CDR3 is TGCGCCAGCAGCCCTCGGACTGGAAACAATGAGCAGTTCTTC.

The gene calls are TRBV29-1 and TRBJ2-5, with D possibly TRBD2 on 6 matching bases. The CDR3 runs to 14 residues. Germline V gives CDR1 SQVTM, CDR2 ANQGSEA. V lost 0 bases, J lost 5 bases, and 13 bases lay in between. The CDR3 coding sequence is TGCAGCGTTGAAGAAGGGCGGGGAAGGGAGACCCAGTACTTC. Encoded protein: CSVEEGRGRETQYF.

The chain links TRBV2 to TRBJ2-7; TRBD2 matches at 11 bases. The CDR3 is 14 residues long. Losses at the gene ends were 6 bases for V and 11 bases for J; bases not matched to a gene: 12. Germline CDR1 is SNHLY and CDR2 is FYNNEI. The CDR3 nucleotides read TGTGCCAGCAGGGCACTAGCGGGGGTCCCTGGGGAGTACTTC. This sequence encodes CASRALAGVPGEYF.

The chain joins TRBV6-2 or TRBV6-3 to TRBJ2-7, with 7 bases fitting TRBD1. The CDR3 runs 15 residues. Losses at the gene ends were 0 bases for V and 1 base for J; bases not matched to a gene: 3. Germline V gene lookup returns CDR1 MNHEY and CDR2 SVGEGT. The CDR3 protein is CASSYSRDSSYEQYF. The CDR3, as DNA: TGTGCCAGCAGTTACTCACGGGACAGTTCCTACGAGCAGTACTTC.

The chain carries TRBV3-1 (or the pseudogene TRBV3-2) and TRBJ1-2, with 12 bases fitting TRBD1. Looked up from germline, CDR1 is LGHDT and CDR2 is YNNKEL (reference sequence). V lost 3 bases and J lost 1; bases outside the gene matches: 12. This CDR3 has 19 residues. CDR3 sequence: CASSQLPGDRGQGNYGYTF. The DNA for the CDR3 is TGTGCCAGCAGCCAGCTCCCGGGGGACAGGGGGCAGGGTAACTATGGCTACACCTTC.

The chain links TRBV18 to TRBJ2-2; D is undetermined. This CDR3 has 15 residues. The V and J ends lost 2 bases and 8 bases respectively, with 15 bases between them. CDR1 KGHSH and CDR2 LQKENI come from the germline V gene. CDR3 bases: TGTGCCAGCTCACCAGCAGGAATGGTTCCTGGGGAGCTGTTTTTT. Protein product: CASSPAGMVPGELFF.

This sequence joins TRBV5-1 and TRBJ1-1; maybe TRBD1 (5 bases). Looked up from germline, CDR1 is SGHRS and CDR2 is YFSETQ. CDR3 size: 11 residues. V was shortened by 4 bases and J by 7 bases, with 8 bases between the two germline ends. CDR3 coding DNA: TGCGCCAGCAGCCAGGGTGGTGAAGCTTTCTTT. Translated, it gives CASSQGGEAFF. The full variable domain, its missing parts supplied by reference TRBV5-1 and TRBJ1-1, is KAGVTQTPRYLIKTRGQQVTLSCSPISGHRSVSWYQQTPGQGLQFLFEYFSETQRNKGNFPGRFSGRQFSNSRSEMNVSTLELGDSALYLCASSQGGEAFFGQGTRLTVV.

The chain employs TRBV2 and TRBJ2-2, with D tentatively TRBD1 (5 bases). The germline V gene encodes CDR1 SNHLY and CDR2 FYNNEI. V lost 7 bases to trimming and J lost 8 bases, with 20 bases between them. The CDR3 totals 15 residues. The CDR3 sequence is CASTDGLTSGGELFF. In DNA form, the CDR3 reads TGTGCCAGCACCGACGGGCTAACCTCAGGGGGGGAGCTGTTTTTT.

The chain combines TRBV6-5 with TRBJ2-7, with 8 positions matching TRBD1. Germline lookup yields CDR1 MNHEY and CDR2 SVGAGI. CDR3 length: 13 residues. The trim removed 10 bases at V and 2 bases at J, leaving 7 bases unmatched. CDR3 bases: TGTGCCATCCTCAGGGGGCTTCCCTACGAGCAGTACTTC. It is translated as CAILRGLPYEQYF.

V is TRBV3-1 (or the pseudogene TRBV3-2) and J is TRBJ2-5, with 8 bases aligning to TRBD2. V lost 1 base to trimming and J lost 7 bases; unmatched junction nucleotides: 11. This CDR3 region has 16 residues. Per the germline V gene, CDR1 is LGHDT and CDR2 is YNNKEL (reference sequence). This CDR3 reads CASSQGPGGRPGTQYF. CDR3 in DNA: TGTGCCAGCAGCCAAGGGCCGGGAGGGAGACCCGGGACCCAGTACTTC.

The chain employs TRBV5-4 and TRBJ2-3; 8 positions match TRBD2. From germline, CDR1 is SGHNT and CDR2 YYREEE (reference sequence). The CDR3 has 17 amino acids. With V trimmed by 0 bases and J by 1 base, 7 bases remained unmatched. The CDR3 nucleotides read TGTGCCAGCAGCTTGGGGTCCTCTAGCGGGCGCACAGATACGCAGTATTTT. This sequence encodes CASSLGSSSGRTDTQYF.

This clone showed up just a few times. The chain combines TRBV6-5 with TRBJ1-1; no firm D call. CDR1 is MNHEY, CDR2 SVGAGI, per germline. This CDR3 is built from 11 residues. V gave up 2 bases and J gave up 10 bases, with 8 bases separating them. CDR3 bases: TGTGCCAGCAGTTACGACGGACTAGCTTTCTTT. The encoded protein is CASSYDGLAFF.

This chain joins TRBV5-5 and TRBJ1-4, with a tentative D call TRBD1 (5 bases). V was cut by 4 bases and J by 3 bases, with 19 bases left in between. Germline V lookup: CDR1 SGHKS, CDR2 YYEKEE (reference sequence). The length of the CDR3 is 17 residues. The CDR3 loop reads CASSPLFVRVANEKLFF. The CDR3 nucleotides are TGTGCCAGCAGCCCCCTTTTTGTCAGGGTGGCTAATGAAAAACTGTTTTTT.

J is TRBJ2-7 and V is TRBV19; 7 bases match TRBD1. CDR1 and CDR2 (germline): LNHDA, SQIVND (reference sequence). The CDR3 length is 13 residues. The V and J ends lost 5 bases and 3 bases, in that order; junction bases with no gene match: 4. The CDR3 is CASSGGQIYEQYF. The CDR3 nucleotides are TGTGCCAGTAGTGGGGGACAGATCTACGAGCAGTACTTC.

This clone was seen many times. The rearrangement uses TRBV7-9 and TRBJ1-4, with D possibly matching TRBD1 (6 bases). There are 16 residues in the CDR3. V dropped 5 bases and J dropped 8 bases, with 21 bases sitting between them. Looked up from germline, CDR1 is SEHNR and CDR2 is FQNEAQ (reference sequence). CDR3 region: CASSHTQGRPAEKLFF. CDR3 bases: TGTGCCAGCAGCCACACACAGGGACGACCGGCCGAAAAACTGTTTTTT.

V usage is TRBV11-1 and J usage is TRBJ2-1; D is uncertain. V shed 1 base and J shed 6 bases, with 13 bases lying between them. Per germline, CDR1 SGHAT and CDR2 FQDESV (reference sequence). The CDR3 loop spans 15 amino acids. As DNA, the CDR3 is TGTGCCAGCAGCTTAGTGGGCTATGCCTCCAATGAGCAGTTCTTC. This codes for CASSLVGYASNEQFF.

This chain connects TRBV11-2 to TRBJ2-7; TRBD2 matches 7 bases. V lost 4 bases, J lost 3 bases, and 9 bases stayed unmatched. CDR3 length equals 15 residues. Germline V gene lookup returns CDR1 SGHAT and CDR2 FQNNGV. CDR3 DNA: TGTGCCAGCAGCTCTCTAGCGGAGGGGCACTACGAGCAGTACTTC. This gives the protein CASSSLAEGHYEQYF.

This clone was counted once. This rearrangement joins TRBV5-4 to TRBJ2-1, with D possibly matching TRBD2 (6 bases). The CDR3 contains 12 residues. Trimming removed 2 bases from V and 15 bases from J, with 15 bases in between. Germline CDR1 is SGHNT and CDR2 is YYREEE (reference sequence). The DNA for the CDR3 is TGTGCCAGCAGCTTAGAAACGGGAGCCCTGTTCTTC. It codes for CASSLETGALFF.

This chain connects TRBV6-2 or TRBV6-3 to TRBJ2-7; D is unresolved. Trimming cost V 0 bases and J 3 bases, with 9 bases left between them. Germline CDR1 reads MNHEY; CDR2 reads SVGEGT. The CDR3 consists of 14 residues. This CDR3 reads CASSYSAPGYEQYF. CDR3 nucleotide sequence: TGTGCCAGCAGTTACTCGGCGCCGGGCTACGAGCAGTACTTC.

The chain couples TRBV5-1 to TRBJ2-5; no reliable D call. Germline CDR1 and CDR2: SGHRS and YFSETQ. V was pared by 3 bases and J by 1 base, with 7 bases between. The CDR3 has 13 amino acids. CDR3 residues: CASSSYPQETQYF. DNA for the CDR3: TGCGCCAGCAGCTCTTATCCCCAAGAGACCCAGTACTTC.

Worth noting for this clone: The sample holds other DNA sequences that translate to the same CDR3. The chain combines TRBV6-2 or TRBV6-3 with TRBJ1-5; 9 bases match TRBD1. This CDR3 comprises 15 residues. V was clipped by 2 bases and J by 5 bases; unmatched bases: 4. Germline CDR1 is MNHEY and CDR2 is SVGEGT. CDR3 nucleotides: TGTGCCAGCAGTTACCCGGGACAGGGCGATCAGCCCCAGCATTTT. Translated, it gives CASSYPGQGDQPQHF.

This clone has only a few counts. At one end the junction does not follow the germline gene, possibly because of a read error. The chain joins TRBV5-6 to TRBJ2-1; 8 bases map to TRBD2. Germline V gene data show CDR1 as SGHDT and CDR2 as YYEEEE. CDR3 length equals 11 residues. The CDR3 is CASSVGTSLLF. The CDR3 region has the DNA TGTGCCAGCAGCGTCGGGACTAGTTTGCTCTTC.

The DNA of the CDR3 is TGTGCCAGCAGCTCGAAAGGAGCGGGAGTTTACGAGCAGTACTTC. Translation gives CASSSKGAGVYEQYF. The chain joins TRBV5-4 to TRBJ2-7; 8 nucleotides align to TRBD2. The CDR3 sequence is 15 residues long. Germline V gives CDR1 SGHNT, CDR2 YYREEE (reference sequence). Losses at the gene ends were 3 bases for V and 4 bases for J; bases not matched to a gene: 9. Complete variable domain (other parts from reference TRBV5-4 and TRBJ2-7): ETGVTQSPTHLIKTRGQQVTLRCSSQSGHNTVSWYQQALGQGPQFIFQYYREEENGRGNFPPRFSGLQFPNYSSELNVNALELDDSALYLCASSSKGAGVYEQYFGPGTRLTVT.

The chain combines TRBV7-2 with TRBJ2-4; tentatively, D is TRBD2 (7 bases). V was shortened by 2 bases and J by 3 bases, with 20 bases between the two germline ends. This CDR3 contains 18 residues. Germline-derived CDR1 and CDR2 are SGHTA and FQGNSA. In DNA form, the CDR3 reads TGTGCCAGCAGCTTAAGGGGGGGCCCGAATGCTCGCAAAAACATTCAGTACTTC. This encodes CASSLRGGPNARKNIQYF.

The rearrangement uses TRBV7-3 and TRBJ2-1; D not certain. In germline, CDR1 is SGHTA, CDR2 FQGTGA. The CDR3 loop spans 14 amino acids. V shed 5 bases and J shed 6 bases, with 14 bases lying between them. CDR3 nucleotides: TGTGCCAGCAGCGAAGCTCGTGGCGGCAATGAGCAGTTCTTC. This encodes CASSEARGGNEQFF.